Described below is a single T cell receptor (beta chain) sequence and its context. The antigen is undetermined. The sample belongs to a study of cytomegalovirus exposure and HLA in healthy donors. Whole-study findings and limits: An analysis that was carried out later associated 16,951 TCR beta sequences with HLA alleles at 0.05 false discovery rate. Judged likely to be a sequencing artifact was a cluster of highly shared sequence variants. According to reports, the classifier identified cytomegalovirus status with high specificity and sensitivity. A later analysis reportedly found that, within productive TCRs, an Asian-associated ancestry cluster had fewer N-insertions than the mean observed across the roughly 700 donors.

In germline, CDR1 is SEHNR, CDR2 FQNEAQ (reference sequence). The CDR3 length is 16 residues. Trimming took 5 bases from V and 3 from J; bases not matched to a gene: 9. PCR employed 60 Vbeta and 13 Jbeta primers. Produced via immunoSEQ multiplex PCR; TCRdb's table is partial and in-frame only. The sample gives around 190,000 clones, more than 65% of which show up once; 3% to 3.5% is in the top ten. This clonotype was obtained from a woman aged 25 to 39 in good health and CMV-seropositive. J is TRBJ1-5 and V is TRBV7-9; 8 nucleotides align to TRBD1. Material: PBMCs. The CDR3 sequence is CASSTDGTGPNQPQHF. CDR3 coding DNA: TGTGCCAGCAGCACCGATGGGACAGGCCCCAATCAGCCCCAGCATTTT.